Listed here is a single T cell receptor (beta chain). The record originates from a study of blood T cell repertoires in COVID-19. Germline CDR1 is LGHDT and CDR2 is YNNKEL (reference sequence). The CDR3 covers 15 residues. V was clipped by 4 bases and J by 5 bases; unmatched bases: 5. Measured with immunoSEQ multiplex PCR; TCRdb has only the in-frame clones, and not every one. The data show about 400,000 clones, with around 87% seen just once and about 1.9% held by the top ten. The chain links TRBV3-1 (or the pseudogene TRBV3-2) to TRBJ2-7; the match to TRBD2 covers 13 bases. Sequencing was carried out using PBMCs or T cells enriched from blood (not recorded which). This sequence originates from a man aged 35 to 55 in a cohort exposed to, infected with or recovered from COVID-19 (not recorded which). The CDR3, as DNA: TGTGCCAGCAGCCCCTCGACTAGCGGGAGGAACGAGCAGTACTTC. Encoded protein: CASSPSTSGRNEQYF.